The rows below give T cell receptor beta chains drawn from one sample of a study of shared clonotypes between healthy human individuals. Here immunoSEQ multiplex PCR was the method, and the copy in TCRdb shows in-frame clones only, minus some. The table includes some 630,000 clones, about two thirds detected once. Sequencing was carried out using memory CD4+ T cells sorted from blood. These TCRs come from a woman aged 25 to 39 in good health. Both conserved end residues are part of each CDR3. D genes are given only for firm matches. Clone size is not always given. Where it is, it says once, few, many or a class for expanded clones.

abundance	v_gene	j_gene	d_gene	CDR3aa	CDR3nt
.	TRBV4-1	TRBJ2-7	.	CASSQSGAEGEQYF	TGCGCCAGCAGCCAAAGTGGGGCCGAGGGGGAGCAGTACTTC
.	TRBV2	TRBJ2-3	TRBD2	CASHRLAGTSTDTQYF	TGTGCCAGCCATCGACTAGCGGGGACTAGCACAGATACGCAGTATTTT
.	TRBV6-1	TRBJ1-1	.	CASVIRGGDTEAFF	TGTGCCAGTGTCATTCGAGGGGGAGACACTGAAGCTTTCTTT
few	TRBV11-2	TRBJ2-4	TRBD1	CASSPRDSLNIQYF	TGTGCCAGCAGCCCGAGGGACAGCTTAAACATTCAGTACTTC
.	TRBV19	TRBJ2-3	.	CASSRRGSSTDTQYF	TGTGCCAGTAGTCGTCGAGGTTCAAGCACAGATACGCAGTATTTT
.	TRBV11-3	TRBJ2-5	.	CASSPYRAPQETQYF	TGTGCCAGCAGCCCATACAGGGCCCCCCAAGAGACCCAGTACTTC
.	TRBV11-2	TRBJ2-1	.	CASSLAAGGSYNEQFF	TGTGCCAGCAGCTTAGCAGCGGGTGGCTCCTACAATGAGCAGTTCTTC
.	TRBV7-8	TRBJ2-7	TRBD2	CASSPKRELSYEQYF	TGTGCCAGCAGCCCGAAGCGGGAACTCTCCTACGAGCAGTACTTC
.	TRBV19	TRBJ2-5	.	CASSKWAGKQETQYF	TGTGCCAGTAGTAAGTGGGCAGGGAAACAGGAGACCCAGTACTTC
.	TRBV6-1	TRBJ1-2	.	CASSEAPRIHGYTF	TGTGCCAGCAGTGAAGCCCCCCGGATACATGGCTACACCTTC
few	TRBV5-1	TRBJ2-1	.	CASSLSSGRSYNEQFF	TGCGCCAGCAGCTTGTCGTCGGGACGTTCCTACAATGAGCAGTTCTTC
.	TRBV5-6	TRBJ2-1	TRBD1	CASRSSTGRHEQFF	TGTGCCAGCAGGTCCTCGACAGGGCGCCATGAGCAGTTCTTC
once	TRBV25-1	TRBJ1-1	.	CASSPGRQSTEAFF	TGTGCCAGCAGTCCGGGACGTCAAAGCACTGAAGCTTTCTTT
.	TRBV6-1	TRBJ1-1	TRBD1	CASRVGQGDTEAFF	TGTGCCAGCAGAGTAGGACAGGGGGACACTGAAGCTTTCTTT